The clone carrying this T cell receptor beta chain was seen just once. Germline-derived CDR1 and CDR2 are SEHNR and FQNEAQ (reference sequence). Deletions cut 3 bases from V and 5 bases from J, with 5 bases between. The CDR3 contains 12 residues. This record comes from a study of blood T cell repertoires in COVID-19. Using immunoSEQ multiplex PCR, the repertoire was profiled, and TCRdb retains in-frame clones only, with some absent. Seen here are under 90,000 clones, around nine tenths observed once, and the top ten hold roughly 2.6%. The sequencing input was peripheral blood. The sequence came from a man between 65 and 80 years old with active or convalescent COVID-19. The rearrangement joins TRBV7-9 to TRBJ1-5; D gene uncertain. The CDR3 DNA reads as TGTGCCAGCAGCTTCCTAGATCAGCCCCAGCATTTT. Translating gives CASSFLDQPQHF.